These T cell receptor beta chains were read from a single sample in a study of cytomegalovirus exposure and HLA in healthy donors. Sequencing used immunoSEQ multiplex PCR; TCRdb keeps in-frame clones, though not all of them. The sample shows 150,000 to 250,000 clones, around 84% of them seen only once. The sequencing sample was made of PBMCs. These TCRs come from a woman under 40 in good health and CMV-seropositive. CDR3s include the opening cysteine and the closing phenylalanine or tryptophan. D genes are given only for firm matches. Clone size appears in some rows only: once, few, many, or a class for an expanded clone.

v_gene	d_gene	abundance	j_gene	CDR3nt	CDR3aa
TRBV5-6	TRBD1	NA	TRBJ2-7	TGTGCCAGCAGCTTGGTTCCAGGGGGCTCCTACGAGCAGTACTTC	CASSLVPGGSYEQYF
TRBV28	NA	NA	TRBJ1-2	TGTGCCGGCCAAACAGGGCTAAAGGGGGATGGCTACACCTTC	CAGQTGLKGDGYTF
TRBV28	TRBD2	NA	TRBJ2-7	TGTGCCAGCAGCCACTCCGGGACTAGCGGGAGGGCCCTTGGGGGAGAGCAGTACTTC	CASSHSGTSGRALGGEQYF
TRBV6-6	NA	NA	TRBJ2-7	TGTGCCAGCAGCCAGAACAGGCCGTCCTACGAGCAGTACTTC	CASSQNRPSYEQYF
TRBV28	TRBD2	once	TRBJ2-1	TGTGCCAGCAGTGCCCGACTAGCGGGGTCCTACAATGAGCAGTTCTTC	CASSARLAGSYNEQFF
TRBV30	TRBD1	NA	TRBJ2-5	TGTGCCTGGAGTGGGGGACAGGTTAAGACCCAGTACTTC	CAWSGGQVKTQYF
TRBV9	NA	few	TRBJ2-3	TGTGCCAGCAGCCCCGAGGGGGGAGGGCCCTTAGATACGCAGTATTTT	CASSPEGGGPLDTQYF
TRBV25-1	NA	NA	TRBJ2-1	TGTGCCAGCAGTGAATCCCGGTCCGGTGGAGGAGGGAATGAGCAGTTCTTC	CASSESRSGGGGNEQFF
TRBV18	NA	few	TRBJ1-5	TGTGCCAGCTCACCATCCGGGGTCAGTCAGCCCCAGCATTTT	CASSPSGVSQPQHF
TRBV11-2	TRBD2	few	TRBJ2-7	TGTGCCAGCAGCTTCGGTGCTAGCGGGTCCTACGAGCAGTACTTC	CASSFGASGSYEQYF
TRBV28	NA	NA	TRBJ1-1	TGTGCCAGCCTTCAGGTCAACACTGAAGCTTTCTTT	CASLQVNTEAFF
TRBV2	NA	NA	TRBJ1-1	TGTGCCAGCAGTTTCAACAGGGCGAACACTGAAGCTTTCTTT	CASSFNRANTEAFF
TRBV30	NA	NA	TRBJ2-1	TGTGCCTGGGCCCGGGACTCCAACAATGAGCAGTTCTTC	CAWARDSNNEQFF
TRBV6-1	TRBD1	NA	TRBJ1-5	TGTGCCAGTACAGGGGGCGCTCAGCCCCAGCATTTT	CASTGGAQPQHF
TRBV19	NA	NA	TRBJ1-5	TGTGCCAGTAGTATAGGGTCAGGTAACAATCAGCCCCAGCATTTT	CASSIGSGNNQPQHF
TRBV7-2	TRBD2	NA	TRBJ2-7	TGTGCCAGCAGCTTAGGTCCGGCGGGAGATATTAACGAGCAGTACTTC	CASSLGPAGDINEQYF
TRBV20-1	NA	NA	TRBJ2-7	TGCAGTGCTAGAGACCTCGAGCAGTACTTC	CSARDLEQYF
TRBV27	NA	NA	TRBJ1-1	TGTGCCAGCTTGTCCTTACGGGGAGAAGCTTTCTTT	CASLSLRGEAFF
TRBV28	NA	few	TRBJ1-5	TGTGCCAGCATCAGTGGGGGCCTTCGGCCCCAGCATTTT	CASISGGLRPQHF
TRBV28	TRBD1	NA	TRBJ2-7	TGTGCCAGTAAAGCCGGGACAGTGACCTACGAGCAGTACTTC	CASKAGTVTYEQYF
TRBV29-1	NA	few	TRBJ2-7	TGCAGCGTTGTTTCCCAATTGAGCGGCCCCTACGAGCAGTACTTC	CSVVSQLSGPYEQYF
TRBV7-2	NA	NA	TRBJ1-5	TGTGCCAGCAGCCAGAGGGCGGGGGACGTTAATCAGCCCCAGCATTTT	CASSQRAGDVNQPQHF
TRBV18	TRBD2	many	TRBJ2-1	TGTGCCAGCTCATACCTAGCGGGGTACGACAATGAGCAGTTCTTC	CASSYLAGYDNEQFF
TRBV7-2	TRBD2	once	TRBJ2-2	TGTGCCAGCAGCTTAGCGGGCGGGAGGGCCCTCGGGGAGCTGTTTTTT	CASSLAGGRALGELFF
TRBV29-1	NA	NA	TRBJ1-1	TGCAGCGTTCTTCGACAGGCGAGGAACACTGAAGCTTTCTTT	CSVLRQARNTEAFF
TRBV7-6	TRBD1	NA	TRBJ1-1	TGTGCCAGCAGCTTACAAGGGGGCCCGGGCACTGAAGCTTTCTTT	CASSLQGGPGTEAFF
TRBV5-1	TRBD2	NA	TRBJ2-1	TGCGCCAGCAGCTTAAAACTAGCGGGAGGGGGCCATGAGCAGTTCTTC	CASSLKLAGGGHEQFF
TRBV6-1	NA	once	TRBJ1-2	TGTGCCAGCAGTGTAATCCTAGTACAGGCCTATGGCTACACCTTC	CASSVILVQAYGYTF
TRBV10-3	NA	NA	TRBJ1-5	TGTGCCATCGCCGGGGTTATGGGGCAGCCCCAGCATTTT	CAIAGVMGQPQHF
TRBV28	TRBD2	NA	TRBJ2-7	TGTGCCAGCACGACCCCGGGACTAGCGGGGGCAAGAGCCGAGCAGTACTTC	CASTTPGLAGARAEQYF
TRBV6-5	TRBD1	NA	TRBJ2-1	TGTGCCAGCAGAGCCCCGGGACAGATCCTTGGGCAGTTCTTC	CASRAPGQILGQFF
TRBV9	NA	NA	TRBJ1-2	TGTGCCAGCTCCCCGGACAGAGTGGGGACCGGCAACTATGGCTACACCTTC	CASSPDRVGTGNYGYTF
TRBV15	TRBD1	NA	TRBJ1-4	TGTGCCACCAGCAGAGAGACAGGGACTAATGAAAAACTGTTTTTT	CATSRETGTNEKLFF
TRBV5-6	NA	NA	TRBJ2-7	TGTGCCAGCAGCGGGGGGACGGGGAGCTCCTACGAGCAGTACTTC	CASSGGTGSSYEQYF
TRBV5-1	NA	NA	TRBJ1-1	TGCGCCAGCAGCTTGACTGAGAGGAACACTGAAGCTTTCTTT	CASSLTERNTEAFF
TRBV4-1	NA	NA	TRBJ2-1	TGCGCCAGCAGCCGGTTACTCCCGGGACTCATTAAAGGGAATGAGCAGTTCTTC	CASSRLLPGLIKGNEQFF
TRBV18	TRBD1	NA	TRBJ1-2	TGTGCCAGCTCACCAACCGGGACAGGGAATGGCTACACCTTC	CASSPTGTGNGYTF
TRBV11-2	NA	NA	TRBJ2-7	TGTGCCAGCAGCTTAGGCGGGACCAACTACGAGCAGTACTTC	CASSLGGTNYEQYF
TRBV4-2	TRBD2	NA	TRBJ2-7	TGTGCCAGCAGCCCAGGACTAGCGGGACTACCGAGGTCCTACGAGCAGTACTTC	CASSPGLAGLPRSYEQYF
TRBV6-1	NA	NA	TRBJ2-1	TGTGCCAGCAGTGTAATCAGGGAGCAGTTCTTC	CASSVIREQFF
TRBV10-3	NA	NA	TRBJ2-5	TGTGCCATCTCGAAGGGAGTTGAGACCCAGTACTTC	CAISKGVETQYF